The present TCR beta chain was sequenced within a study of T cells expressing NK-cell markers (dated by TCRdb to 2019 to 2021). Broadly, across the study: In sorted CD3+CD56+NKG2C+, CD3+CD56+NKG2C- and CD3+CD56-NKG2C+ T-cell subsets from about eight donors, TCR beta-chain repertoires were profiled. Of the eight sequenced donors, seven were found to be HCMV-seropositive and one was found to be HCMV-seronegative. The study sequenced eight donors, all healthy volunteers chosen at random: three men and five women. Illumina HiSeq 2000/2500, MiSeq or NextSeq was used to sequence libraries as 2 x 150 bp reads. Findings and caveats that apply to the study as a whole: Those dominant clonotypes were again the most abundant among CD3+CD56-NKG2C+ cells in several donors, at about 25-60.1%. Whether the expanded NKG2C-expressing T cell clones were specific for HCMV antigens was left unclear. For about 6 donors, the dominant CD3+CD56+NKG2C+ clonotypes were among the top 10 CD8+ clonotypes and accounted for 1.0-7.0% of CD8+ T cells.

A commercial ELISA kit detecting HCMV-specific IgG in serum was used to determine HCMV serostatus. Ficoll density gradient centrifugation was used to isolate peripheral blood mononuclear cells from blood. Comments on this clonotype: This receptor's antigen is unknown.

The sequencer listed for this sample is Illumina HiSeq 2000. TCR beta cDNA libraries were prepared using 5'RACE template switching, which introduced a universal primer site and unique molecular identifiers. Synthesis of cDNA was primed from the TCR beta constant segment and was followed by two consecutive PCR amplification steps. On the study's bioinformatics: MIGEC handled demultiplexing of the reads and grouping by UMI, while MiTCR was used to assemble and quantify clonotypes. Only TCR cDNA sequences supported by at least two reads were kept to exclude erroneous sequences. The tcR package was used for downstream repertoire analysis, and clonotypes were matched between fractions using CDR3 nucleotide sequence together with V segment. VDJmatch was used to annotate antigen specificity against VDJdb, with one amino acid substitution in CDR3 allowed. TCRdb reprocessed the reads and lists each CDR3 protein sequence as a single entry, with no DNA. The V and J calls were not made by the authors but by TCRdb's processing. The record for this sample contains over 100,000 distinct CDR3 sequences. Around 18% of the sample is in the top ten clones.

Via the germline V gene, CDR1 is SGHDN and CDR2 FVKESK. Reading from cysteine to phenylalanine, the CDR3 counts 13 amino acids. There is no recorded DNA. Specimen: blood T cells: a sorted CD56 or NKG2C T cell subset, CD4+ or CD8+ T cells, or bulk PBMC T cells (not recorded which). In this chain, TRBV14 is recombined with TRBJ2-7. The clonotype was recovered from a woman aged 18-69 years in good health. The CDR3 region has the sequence CASSPGLYYEQYF.